This TCR beta chain was recorded in a study of vaccination and CD4 T cells after COVID-19. As for treatment: approximately 9-day PBMC culture with coronavirus spike peptide pools or control peptides (ViraFEST assay). Sequenced with the Oncomine TCR Beta short-read assay was DNA taken from cultured CD4+ T cells. MiXCR, applied by TCRdb to the PCR reads, yields one record per CDR3 protein. The repertoire holds about 15,000 distinct CDR3 sequences, with about half as singletons. CDR3 length: 17 amino acids. With 6 bases removed from V and 0 bases from J, the gap between germline ends came to 19 bases. Germline-derived CDR1 and CDR2 are MNHEY and SMNVEV (reference sequence). This clonotype was counted only a few times. Its cognate antigen is unknown.

V and J are TRBV27 and TRBJ2-3; D is possibly TRBD2 (6 bases). The clonotype was recovered from a human donor who had recovered from COVID-19. Sequences were derived from CD4+ T cells from blood, cultured in vitro, sampled before SARS-CoV-2 vaccination. CDR3 DNA sequence: TGTGCCAGCAGACCCGCCCATCTAGCGTCGAGCACAGATACGCAGTATTTT. This sequence encodes CASRPAHLASSTDTQYF.